This T cell receptor (beta chain) was identified during a study of T cell repertoires in cytomegalovirus infection. Regarding this clonotype: Its cognate antigen is unknown.

The CDR3 is 16 residues long. V dropped 5 bases and J dropped 0; count of bases not matched to a gene: 2. From germline, CDR1 is MNHEY and CDR2 SVGAGI. MiXCR, applied by TCRdb to the reads, yields one record per CDR3 protein. The data show fewer than 700,000 distinct CDR3 sequences, with approximately 24% seen just once and approximately 8.2% held by the top ten. General study findings and limits: Carriers of CMV plus the relevant HLA were identified by cumulative public TCR beta family frequency.

The sequence was obtained from a human donor in good health (CMV status not recorded). Some clones in this sample may be carry-over from other donors' samples. Sequences were obtained from CD8+ T cells from PBMCs. V usage is TRBV6-5 and J usage is TRBJ2-6, with 9 bases fitting TRBD1. The CDR3 DNA follows: TGTGCCAGCAGTGGACAGGGGCCCTCTGGGGCCAACGTCCTGACTTTC. Translating it yields CASSGQGPSGANVLTF.